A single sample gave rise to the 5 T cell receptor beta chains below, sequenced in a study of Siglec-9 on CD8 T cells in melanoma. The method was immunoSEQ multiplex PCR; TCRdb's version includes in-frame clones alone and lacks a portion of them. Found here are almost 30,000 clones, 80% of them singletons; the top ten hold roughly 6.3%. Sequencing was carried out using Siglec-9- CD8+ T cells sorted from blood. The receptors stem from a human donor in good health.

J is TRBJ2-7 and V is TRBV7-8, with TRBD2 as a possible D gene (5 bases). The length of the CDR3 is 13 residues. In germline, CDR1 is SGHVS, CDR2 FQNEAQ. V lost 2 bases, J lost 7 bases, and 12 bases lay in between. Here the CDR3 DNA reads TGTGCCAGCAGCTTATCACGGACTTTGGAGCAGTACTTC. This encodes CASSLSRTLEQYF.

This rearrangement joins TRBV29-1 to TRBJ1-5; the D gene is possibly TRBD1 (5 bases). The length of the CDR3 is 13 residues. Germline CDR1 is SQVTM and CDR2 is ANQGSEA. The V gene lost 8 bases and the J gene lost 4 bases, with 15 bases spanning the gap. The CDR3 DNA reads TGCAGCTACCGGGGGGGTGGGAATCAGCCCCAGCATTTT. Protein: CSYRGGGNQPQHF.

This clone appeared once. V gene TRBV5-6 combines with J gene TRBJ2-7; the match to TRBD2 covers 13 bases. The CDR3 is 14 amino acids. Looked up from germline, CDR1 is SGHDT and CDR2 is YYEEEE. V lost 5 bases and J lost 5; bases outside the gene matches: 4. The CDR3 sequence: CASRLAGGFHEQYF. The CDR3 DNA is TGTGCCAGCAGACTAGCGGGGGGGTTCCACGAGCAGTACTTC. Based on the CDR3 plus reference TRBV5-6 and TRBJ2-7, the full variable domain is DAGVTQSPTHLIKTRGQQVTLRCSPKSGHDTVSWYQQALGQGPQFIFQYYEEEERQRGNFPDRFSGHQFPNYSSELNVNALLLGDSALYLCASRLAGGFHEQYFGPGTRLTVT.

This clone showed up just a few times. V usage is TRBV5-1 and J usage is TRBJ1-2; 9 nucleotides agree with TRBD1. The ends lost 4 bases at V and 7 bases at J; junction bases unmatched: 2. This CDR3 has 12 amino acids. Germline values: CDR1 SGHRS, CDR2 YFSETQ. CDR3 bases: TGCGCCAGCAGCACAGGGGGCCTTGGCTACACCTTC. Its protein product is CASSTGGLGYTF.

In DNA, the CDR3 is TGTGCCAGCAGCCAACTGGCTAGCGGGTACAATGAGCAGTTCTTC. Encoded protein: CASSQLASGYNEQFF. The V call is TRBV14, the J call TRBJ2-1, with 8 bases matching TRBD2. V shed 2 bases, J shed 4 bases, and the junction held 4 bases outside the gene matches. This CDR3 has 15 amino acids. The germline CDR1 and CDR2 sequences are SGHDN and FVKESK. Complete variable domain (other parts from reference TRBV14 and TRBJ2-1): EAGVTQFPSHSVIEKGQTVTLRCDPISGHDNLYWYRRVMGKEIKFLLHFVKESKQDESGMPNNRFLAERTGGTYSTLKVQPAELEDSGVYFCASSQLASGYNEQFFGPGTRLTVL.